Described below is a single TCR beta chain sequence and its context. This sample was taken from a study of blood T cell repertoires in COVID-19. Turning to the study itself: The United States, Italy and Spain provided the acute and convalescent COVID-19 samples.

Generated by immunoSEQ multiplex PCR, the TCRdb table keeps only in-frame clones and is missing some. Among roughly 77,000 clones listed, under 85% were seen once. The V gene end was trimmed by 3 bases and the J gene end by 0 bases; junction bases not matched to a gene: 14. This CDR3 is 18 amino acids long. Germline CDR1 and CDR2: SGHDT and YYEEEE. The chain employs TRBV5-6 and TRBJ1-1; 7 nucleotides line up with TRBD1. The specimen was peripheral blood. The origin of this receptor is a human donor in a cohort sampled during active COVID-19. The CDR3 sequence is CASSWRVGTAAMNTEAFF. Here the CDR3 DNA reads TGTGCCAGCAGCTGGAGGGTTGGGACAGCCGCTATGAACACTGAAGCTTTCTTT.